This TCR beta chain is from a study of graft-versus-host responses after intestinal transplantation. Study-wide background: Every transplant recipient was induced with anti-thymocyte globulin, then maintained on tacrolimus and steroids for approximately three years.

This CDR3 region has 15 residues. Germline loops: CDR1 SEHNR, CDR2 FQNEAQ (reference sequence). V was pared by 5 bases and J by 1 base, with 6 bases of the junction left unmatched. Details on this clone: The antigen is not known.

Data came from immunoSEQ multiplex PCR; TCRdb stores just in-frame clones and leaves some out. The top ten clones hold roughly 1.4% of a sample with 98,000 or so clones, roughly 86% of them seen once. Study-wide results and limits: In recipient marrow, GvH clones were found, and some appeared first in ileum or blood.

The chain links TRBV7-9 to TRBJ1-1; 8 nucleotides match TRBD1. The source of this sequence is a human patient who received an intestinal transplant, so some T cells may come from the graft donor. This material consisted of PBMCs, taken 255 days after intestinal transplant. CDR3: CASSPLTGANTEAFF. The CDR3 bases are TGTGCCAGCAGCCCCCTGACAGGGGCGAACACTGAAGCTTTCTTT.